The clone carrying this T cell receptor (beta chain) was counted only a few times. The antigen remains unidentified. The V segment lost 9 bases and the J segment 1 base; nucleotides outside the gene matches: 10. The CDR3 covers 15 residues. Germline V lookup: CDR1 LNHDA, CDR2 SQIVND (reference sequence). Constant-segment-primed 5'RACE gave TCR alpha and TCR beta cDNA libraries with sample barcodes and UMIs. A single record per CDR3 protein comes from TCRdb applying MiXCR to the 5' RACE reads. The sample lists 150,000 to 200,000 distinct CDR3 sequences, about 21% seen once, with about 21% in the top ten. The data stem from a study of T-cell memory formation after mild COVID-19. Whole-study context: TCR clusters were mostly confined to one donor each. Study results and caveats: Pre-infection memory harbored some responding clones, suggesting cross-reactive memory joined.

The receptor was derived from an adult woman who had mild COVID-19 (a few samples of this study predate the infection). Cell type and time point are not known. Input material: PBMCs or a T cell subset sorted from them (not recorded which). The V gene is TRBV19, the J gene TRBJ1-1; 8 positions match TRBD1. The CDR3 DNA is TGTGCCAGCTCCAACTCCGGGACAGGGAACACTGAAGCTTTCTTT. Translated: CASSNSGTGNTEAFF.